A selection of T cell receptor beta chains follows, all from one sample in a study of T cell repertoires in cytomegalovirus infection. Via MiXCR, TCRdb re-called the reads, giving one row per CDR3 protein. The table shows 84,000 or so distinct CDR3 sequences, with around half occurring only once. These receptors lack a known antigen. Sequencing used CD8+ T cells from cultured PBMCs, obtained from culture after CMV antigen stimulation. These receptors originate from a human donor in good health (CMV status not recorded). Some clones in this sample may be carry-over from other donors' samples. Each CDR3 is given with its conserved first and last residue. The order of the fields is CDR3 length, D gene, V gene, clone size, J gene, CDR3 DNA, CDR3 protein. The D gene is left open where the match is weak. Clone size appears in some rows only: once, few, many, or a class for an expanded clone.

length: 15
D: TRBD1
V: TRBV12-3/TRBV12-4
size: -
J: TRBJ1-6
DNA: TGTGCCAGCAGTTGGGCACAGGGGGAGGGATCACCCCTCCACTTT
CDR3: CASSWAQGEGSPLHF

length: 12
D: -
V: TRBV6-1
size: once
J: TRBJ2-7
DNA: TGTGCCAGCAGTGAAGGGGGGGACGAGCAGTACTTC
CDR3: CASSEGGDEQYF

length: 14
D: -
V: TRBV6-1
size: -
J: TRBJ2-7
DNA: TGTGCCAGCACCCCCCAGATCTCGGCGGGGGAGCAGTACTTC
CDR3: CASTPQISAGEQYF

length: 16
D: -
V: TRBV28
size: -
J: TRBJ2-1
DNA: TGTGCCACCAAAGGAGACCGGCTAGCGTCCTACAATGAGCAGTTCTTC
CDR3: CATKGDRLASYNEQFF

length: 15
D: -
V: TRBV24-1
size: -
J: TRBJ2-5
DNA: TGTGCCACCAGTGATCCCGACAGGACTCAAGAGACCCAGTACTTC
CDR3: CATSDPDRTQETQYF

length: 15
D: TRBD1
V: TRBV11-2
size: few
J: TRBJ2-5
DNA: TGTGCCAGCAGCTTAGGGGACAGGGCACAAGAGACCCAGTACTTC
CDR3: CASSLGDRAQETQYF

length: 17
D: TRBD1
V: TRBV12-3/TRBV12-4
size: -
J: TRBJ1-4
DNA: TGTGCCAGCAGTTTCTCATTGGGACAGGAGAGGAATGAAAAACTGTTTTTT
CDR3: CASSFSLGQERNEKLFF

length: 14
D: -
V: TRBV19
size: -
J: TRBJ2-2
DNA: TGTGCCAGTATAAGAGGCAAGAACACCGGGGAGCTGTTTTTT
CDR3: CASIRGKNTGELFF

length: 15
D: -
V: TRBV11-2
size: few
J: TRBJ2-7
DNA: TGTGCCAGCAGCTTGTACCGGGACCGATCCTACGAGCAGTACTTC
CDR3: CASSLYRDRSYEQYF

length: 15
D: TRBD1
V: TRBV6-5
size: -
J: TRBJ1-2
DNA: TGTGCCAGCAGCCTCCGGGACAGGGCTAACTATGGCTACACCTTC
CDR3: CASSLRDRANYGYTF

length: 19
D: TRBD1
V: TRBV28
size: -
J: TRBJ1-5
DNA: TGTGCCAGCAGTTTATGGCAGGGGGCTCACACCGCCGGGGATCAGCCCCAGCATTTT
CDR3: CASSLWQGAHTAGDQPQHF